This T cell receptor (beta chain) was captured by sequencing in a study of shared clonotypes between healthy human individuals. On the study more broadly: Participating donors consisted of a couple of women and three men aged 18 to 49. Every donor yielded three CD4 naive, three CD4 memory, two CD8 naive and one CD8 memory plate.

The V gene end was trimmed by 3 bases and the J gene end by 6 bases; junction bases not matched to a gene: 2. Per the germline V gene, CDR1 is MNHEY and CDR2 is SMNVEV (reference sequence). There are 13 residues in the CDR3. The test was conducted at deep level. Sequencing was performed with immunoSEQ multiplex PCR; in TCRdb, only in-frame clones are kept and a portion is missing. The data show about 2.2 million clones, with 85% to 95% seen just once and around 1.7% held by the top ten. Selected positively for CCR7 and CD45RO-negative, naive CD8 cells excluded terminally differentiated effector memory CD45RA+ cells.

The source material was naive CD8+ T cells from PBMCs. This chain links TRBV27 with TRBJ1-5, with 7 nucleotides matching TRBD1. This receptor was identified in a man aged 18 to 29 in good health. Some clones in this sample may be carry-over from other donors' samples. The CDR3: CASSFDRAQPQHF. CDR3 coding DNA: TGTGCCAGCAGTTTCGACAGGGCTCAGCCCCAGCATTTT.